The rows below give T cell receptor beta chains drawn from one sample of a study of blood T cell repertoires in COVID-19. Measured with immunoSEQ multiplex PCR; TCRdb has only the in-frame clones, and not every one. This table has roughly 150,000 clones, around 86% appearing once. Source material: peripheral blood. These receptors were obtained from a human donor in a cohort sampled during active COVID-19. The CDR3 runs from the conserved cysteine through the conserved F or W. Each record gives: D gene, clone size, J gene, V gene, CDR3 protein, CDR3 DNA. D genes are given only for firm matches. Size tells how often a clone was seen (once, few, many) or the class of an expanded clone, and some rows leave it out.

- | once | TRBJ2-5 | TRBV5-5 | CASSLVGSNNQETQYF | TGTGCCAGCAGCTTAGTAGGGAGTAACAACCAAGAGACCCAGTACTTC
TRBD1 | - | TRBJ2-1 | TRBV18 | CASSPPGTGGSRNEQFF | TGTGCCAGCTCACCGCCCGGCACAGGGGGGTCCAGGAATGAGCAGTTCTTC
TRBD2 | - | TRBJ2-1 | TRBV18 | CASSPLERGASNEQFF | TGTGCCAGCTCACCTCTAGAGCGGGGGGCTTCCAATGAGCAGTTCTTC
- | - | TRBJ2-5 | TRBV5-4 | CASSGGGETQYF | TGTGCCAGCAGCGGCGGAGGAGAGACCCAGTACTTC
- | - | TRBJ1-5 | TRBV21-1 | CASLSEPGQGTHSNQPQHF | TGTGCCAGCCTCTCGGAACCGGGACAGGGGACCCATAGCAATCAGCCCCAGCATTTT
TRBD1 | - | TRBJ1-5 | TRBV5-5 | CASSQVGQGGSHF | TGTGCCAGCAGCCAGGTTGGACAGGGGGGGAGTCATTTT
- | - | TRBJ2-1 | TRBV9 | CASSSQQRKLYNEQFF | TGTGCCAGCAGCTCCCAACAGCGGAAGCTTTACAATGAGCAGTTCTTC
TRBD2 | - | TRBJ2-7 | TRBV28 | CASSLSGLERETYEQYF | TGTGCCAGCAGTTTATCAGGCCTTGAGCGGGAAACCTACGAGCAGTACTTC
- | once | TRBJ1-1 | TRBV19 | CASSPTTNAEAFF | TGTGCCAGTAGTCCAACTACGAATGCTGAAGCTTTCTTT
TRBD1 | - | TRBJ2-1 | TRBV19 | CASRWTGSDEQFF | TGTGCCAGTAGATGGACAGGGAGCGATGAGCAGTTCTTC
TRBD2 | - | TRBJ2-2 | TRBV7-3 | CASSPAGGPGGELFF | TGTGCCAGCAGCCCCGCGGGGGGGCCGGGCGGGGAGCTGTTTTTT